The 20 T cell receptor beta chains below come from one sample, sequenced in a study of spatial heterogeneity in lung cancer. Notes on the study in general: One measure, the expanded intratumoral alpha and beta TCR count, tracked tumor mutation counts.

Via MiXCR, TCRdb re-called the 5' RACE reads, giving one row per CDR3 protein. The sample consists of some 25,000 distinct CDR3 sequences, around 6.9% of them appearing once. Their cognate antigens are unknown. Stated time point: sample taken at primary tumor resection. The starting material was lung tumor tissue, obtained at surgery. The receptors derive from a male donor with early-stage non-small cell lung cancer.

V gene TRBV20-1 combines with J gene TRBJ2-1; 7 nucleotides line up with TRBD2. V gave up 6 bases and J gave up 5 bases; unmatched junction bases: 7. The CDR3 runs 13 residues. The germline gives CDR1 DFQATT, CDR2 SNEGSKA (reference sequence). CDR3 loop: CSALGREDNEQFF. DNA of the CDR3: TGCAGTGCCCTGGGGAGGGAAGACAATGAGCAGTTCTTC.

The chain has TRBV7-2 and TRBJ2-5; 7 nucleotides align to TRBD1. Germline assignment: CDR1 SGHTA and CDR2 FQGNSA. The J segment lost 2 bases and the V segment lost 1 base, leaving 7 bases of the junction unmatched. CDR3 size: 16 residues. CDR3 region: CASSLGTGGGQETQYF. The CDR3 DNA follows: TGTGCCAGCAGCTTAGGGACAGGTGGGGGTCAAGAGACCCAGTACTTC.

This clonotype was seen at least ten times. The chain couples TRBV3-1 to TRBJ1-5; D not certain. Germline assignment: CDR1 LGHDT and CDR2 YNNKEL (reference sequence). V was clipped by 1 base and J by 4 bases, with 5 bases between them. The CDR3 length is 13 residues. The CDR3 loop is CASSQVPNQPQHF. CDR3 nucleotides: TGTGCCAGCAGCCAAGTTCCAAATCAGCCCCAGCATTTT. The whole variable domain, filled in from reference TRBV3-1 and TRBJ1-5, reads DTAVSQTPKYLVTQMGNDKSIKCEQNLGHDTMYWYKQDSKKFLKIMFSYNNKELIINETVPNRFSPKSPDKAHLNLHINSLELGDSAVYFCASSQVPNQPQHFGDGTRLSIL.

This clonotype was seen ten or more times. The rearrangement joins TRBV28 to TRBJ2-3; no clear D gene. The V end lost 5 bases, the J end lost 7 bases, and 13 bases lay between the germline ends. CDR1 and CDR2 (germline): MDHEN, SYDVKM. CDR3 length: 13 amino acids. The CDR3 DNA sequence: TGTGCCAGCAGTACCCGGGCGCCGAATACGCAGTATTTT. Its translation is CASSTRAPNTQYF.

The sample holds many counts of this clonotype. V usage is TRBV18 and J usage is TRBJ2-2; 7 positions match TRBD1. The V gene end was trimmed by 3 bases and the J gene end by 3 bases; junction bases not matched to a gene: 7. CDR3 size: 16 residues. The germline gives CDR1 KGHSH, CDR2 LQKENI. The CDR3 DNA sequence: TGTGCCAGCTCACCTTACAGGGGAGAGGACACCGGGGAGCTGTTTTTT. Translating gives CASSPYRGEDTGELFF.

This clonotype appeared many times. The chain employs TRBV28 and TRBJ2-1, with TRBD2 matching 9 bases. The germline gives CDR1 MDHEN, CDR2 SYDVKM. The CDR3 contains 16 residues. Trimming at V came to 6 bases and at J to 0 bases, leaving 6 bases not matched to a gene. CDR3 region: CASRKRGAPSYNEQFF. CDR3 sequence (DNA): TGTGCCAGCAGAAAGCGGGGGGCCCCCTCCTACAATGAGCAGTTCTTC.

This clonotype was counted ten times or more. The J gene is TRBJ2-1, the V gene TRBV7-2, with 8 nucleotides matching TRBD1. The germline gives CDR1 SGHTA, CDR2 FQGNSA. The CDR3 covers 15 residues. V dropped 5 bases and J dropped 5; count of bases not matched to a gene: 8. The CDR3 region has the DNA TGTGCCAGCAGCCCACGGACAGGGTCTAACAATGAGCAGTTCTTC. This gives the protein CASSPRTGSNNEQFF.

This clonotype appeared many times. The CDR3 DNA reads TGTGCCAGCATCGACTGGGGACAGAAGGGTTACGAGCAGTACTTC. It is translated as CASIDWGQKGYEQYF. V and J are TRBV28 and TRBJ2-7, with TRBD1 matching over 7 bases. Germline trimming cut 7 bases from V and 4 bases from J; bases unmatched to any gene: 13. CDR3 length: 15 amino acids. Germline CDR1 MDHEN, CDR2 SYDVKM.

This clonotype was counted ten times or more. This rearrangement joins TRBV27 to TRBJ1-2; D not certain. The CDR3 is 14 amino acids. V gave up 2 bases and J gave up 4 bases, with 11 bases separating them. CDR1 is MNHEY, CDR2 SMNVEV, per germline (reference sequence). The CDR3 region has the DNA TGTGCCAGCAGTTTAACCCCAGCGGGCTATGGCTACACCTTC. Protein sequence: CASSLTPAGYGYTF.

The J gene is TRBJ2-1, the V gene TRBV3-1; 10 bases map to TRBD2. The CDR3 contains 15 residues. CDR1 and CDR2 from the germline V gene are LGHDT and YNNKEL (reference sequence). The V gene end was trimmed by 5 bases and the J gene end by 6 bases; junction bases not matched to a gene: 7. The CDR3 DNA is TGTGCCAGCAGCTACCAGCGGGGGGGCCTCAATGAGCAGTTCTTC. Its translation is CASSYQRGGLNEQFF.

This clonotype was counted many times. The CDR3: CASSLLTGTAYF. The CDR3 coding sequence is TGTGCCAGCAGTCTGCTAACCGGGACAGCTTACTTC. The rearrangement uses TRBV28 and TRBJ2-7; 7 bases are a match to TRBD1. Unmatched junction bases numbered 11, after V lost 5 bases and J lost 13 bases. Germline-derived CDR1 and CDR2 are MDHEN and SYDVKM. The CDR3 is made up of 12 amino acids.

The gene calls are TRBV7-2 and TRBJ1-6, with D perhaps matching TRBD1 (6 bases). V was clipped by 7 bases and J by 9 bases, with 16 bases between them. CDR3 length: 14 residues. Germline CDR1 SGHTA, CDR2 FQGNSA. CDR3 sequence reads: CASIFTGSGSPLHF. The CDR3 DNA is TGTGCCAGCATCTTTACAGGGAGCGGTTCACCCCTCCACTTT.

This rearrangement joins TRBV20-1 to TRBJ2-1; TRBD1 or TRBD2 may be the D gene (5 bases each). The V gene's germline CDR1 is DFQATT and CDR2 SNEGSKA (reference sequence). The CDR3 consists of 14 residues. This chain's CDR3 is CSTWDPSSGNEQFF. The CDR3 coding sequence is TGCAGCACCTGGGACCCCTCATCGGGCAATGAGCAGTTCTTC.

The V gene is TRBV5-1, the J gene TRBJ1-2; 11 bases line up with TRBD1. The CDR3 runs to 15 residues. Germline V gene data show CDR1 as SGHRS and CDR2 as YFSETQ. J gave up 7 bases and V 4 bases, and 9 bases lay outside the gene matches. The CDR3 DNA is TGCGCCAGCAGCCCCTGGACAGGGGGCGCCAGTGGCTACACCTTC. Amino acid sequence: CASSPWTGGASGYTF.

By proportion, this clonotype is medium-sized (0.01 to 0.1%). The genes are TRBV4-2 and TRBJ2-7; D is perhaps TRBD1 (5 bases). Trimming removed 0 bases at V and 3 bases at J, with 12 bases between. The V gene's germline CDR1 is LGHNA and CDR2 YNFKEQ. The CDR3 contains 15 residues. The CDR3 DNA sequence: TGTGCCAGCAGCCAAGATTGGGGCGGAGACTACGAGCAGTACTTC. This translates into CASSQDWGGDYEQYF.

This clonotype was found many times. The chain combines TRBV5-1 with TRBJ2-6; D is unresolved. The CDR3 contains 18 residues. V dropped 0 bases and J dropped 3 bases, with 16 bases sitting between them. Looked up from germline, CDR1 is SGHRS and CDR2 is YFSETQ. The CDR3 coding sequence is TGCGCCAGCAGCTTGGCCGCAGGATTGAAATATGGGGCCAACGTCCTGACTTTC. It codes for CASSLAAGLKYGANVLTF.

This clonotype was counted only a few times. The chain joins TRBV7-9 to TRBJ1-4; D might be TRBD1 (6 bases). V was shortened by 6 bases and J by 5 bases, with 16 bases between the two germline ends. This CDR3 contains 15 residues. Germline V gene sequence: CDR1 SEHNR, CDR2 FQNEAQ (reference sequence). CDR3 amino acids: CASSLSGTKNEKLFF. CDR3 DNA: TGTGCCAGCAGTTTGAGCGGGACAAAAAATGAAAAACTGTTTTTT.

This clonotype was counted at least ten times. J is TRBJ2-3 and V is TRBV4-2; TRBD2 matches at 11 bases. This CDR3 comprises 15 residues. After removal of 4 bases from V and 6 bases from J, the junction contained 6 bases not matched to a gene. Germline CDR1 reads LGHNA; CDR2 reads YNFKEQ. The CDR3 here is CASSRSVAGGDTQYF. The CDR3 nucleotides are TGTGCCAGCAGCCGCTCCGTAGCGGGAGGGGATACGCAGTATTTT.

This clonotype showed up many times. The V and J genes are TRBV7-9 and TRBJ2-1; weak D call: TRBD2 (6 bases). The CDR3 spans 14 residues. Trimming cost V 2 bases and J 8 bases, with 13 bases left between them. Germline V CDR1 and CDR2: SEHNR, FQNEAQ (reference sequence). The CDR3 sequence is CASSLMSGEDEQFF. CDR3 DNA: TGTGCCAGCAGCTTAATGTCGGGGGAGGATGAGCAGTTCTTC. The full variable domain, its missing parts supplied by reference TRBV7-9 and TRBJ2-1, is DTGVSQNPRHKITKRGQNVTFRCDPISEHNRLYWYRQTLGQGPEFLTYFQNEAQLEKSRLLSDRFSAERPKGSFSTLEIQRTEQGDSAMYLCASSLMSGEDEQFFGPGTRLTVL.

This clonotype was seen ten or more times. This sequence joins TRBV29-1 and TRBJ2-7, with D possibly being TRBD1 (6 bases). CDR1 and CDR2 (germline): SQVTM, ANQGSEA. V was clipped by 0 bases and J by 3 bases, with 15 bases between them. This CDR3 contains 15 residues. CDR3 in DNA: TGCAGCGTTGAAGATGATAAGGGGGATAGCTACGAGCAGTACTTC. Its translation is CSVEDDKGDSYEQYF.